This T cell receptor beta chain was sequenced for a study of cytomegalovirus exposure and HLA in healthy donors. Study conclusions and caveats: According to reports, the classifier identified cytomegalovirus status with high specificity and sensitivity. Later analysis indicated greater clonal expansion among HLA-associated TCR beta chains than among equally common other chains.

The PCR had 60 Vbeta and 13 Jbeta primers. Libraries were prepared by immunoSEQ multiplex PCR; TCRdb keeps only in-frame clonotypes and omits some of them. The profile shows 150,000 to 200,000 clones, 78% of them singletons. As to this clone: The antigen remains unidentified.

V lost 0 bases to trimming and J lost 4 bases, with 15 bases between them. The CDR3 is 16 amino acids. CDR1 and CDR2 from the germline V gene are SGHTS and YDEGEE. The chain carries TRBV5-8 and TRBJ2-3; the D gene is possibly TRBD1 (5 bases). This sequence was found in a woman in her twenties or thirties in good health and CMV-seropositive. The specimen sequenced was PBMCs. The CDR3 coding sequence is TGTGCCAGCAGCTTGGAACAGGTAGTCGTGGCAGATACGCAGTATTTT. Amino acid sequence: CASSLEQVVVADTQYF.